This TCR beta chain was recorded in a study of T-cell memory formation after mild COVID-19. Study details: In these data, TCR clusters were largely donor specific. Notes on the study in general: CD4+ bias marked clones expanding day 15 to 37, unlike balanced contracting clones. Researchers found some responding clones in pre-infection memory, a sign that cross-reactive memory joined. CM and EM subsets held most contracting CD4+ clones; EMRA held CD8+ ones.

In this sample, this clonotype turned up many times. What it binds is unknown. TCRdb used MiXCR to reprocess the 5' RACE reads, holding one entry per CDR3 protein. Of hundreds of thousands of distinct CDR3 sequences listed, approximately 15% were seen once; the top ten hold around 2%. The sequence was collected from an adult woman who had mild COVID-19 (a few samples of this study predate the infection). Cell type and time point are not known. Sequenced sample: PBMCs or a T cell subset sorted from them (not recorded which).

In DNA form, the CDR3 reads TGTGCCAGCTCACCTCAACAGGAGAGCCAGGATACGCAGTATTTT. It codes for CASSPQQESQDTQYF. This chain connects TRBV18 to TRBJ2-3, with a possible D match to TRBD1 (5 bases). The CDR3 sequence is 15 residues long. V was pared by 3 bases and J by 6 bases, with 16 bases between. Per the germline V gene, CDR1 is KGHSH and CDR2 is LQKENI.